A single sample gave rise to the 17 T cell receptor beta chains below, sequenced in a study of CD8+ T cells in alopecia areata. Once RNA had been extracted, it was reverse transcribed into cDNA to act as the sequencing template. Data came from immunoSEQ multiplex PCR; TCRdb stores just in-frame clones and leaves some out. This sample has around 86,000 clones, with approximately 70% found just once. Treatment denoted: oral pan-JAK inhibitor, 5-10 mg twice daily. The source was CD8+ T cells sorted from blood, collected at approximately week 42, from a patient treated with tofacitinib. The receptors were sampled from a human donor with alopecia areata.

CDR3 nucleotides: TGTGCCAGCAGCTTAGTGGAGGATACGCAGTATTTT. Protein product: CASSLVEDTQYF. The chain couples TRBV7-2 to TRBJ2-3; D is unclear. This CDR3 contains 12 residues. Germline-derived CDR1 and CDR2 are SGHTA and FQGNSA. V shed 1 base and J shed 6 bases, with 5 bases lying between them.

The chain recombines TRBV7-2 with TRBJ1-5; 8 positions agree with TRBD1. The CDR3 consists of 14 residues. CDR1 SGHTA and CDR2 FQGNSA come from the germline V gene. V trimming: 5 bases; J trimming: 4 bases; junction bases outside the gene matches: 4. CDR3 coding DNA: TGTGCCAGCAGCAAAGGACAGGGAAATCAGCCCCAGCATTTT. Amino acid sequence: CASSKGQGNQPQHF.

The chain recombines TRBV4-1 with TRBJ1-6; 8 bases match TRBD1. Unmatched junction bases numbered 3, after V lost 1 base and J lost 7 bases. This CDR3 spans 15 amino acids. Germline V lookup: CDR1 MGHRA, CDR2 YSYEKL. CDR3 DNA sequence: TGCGCCAGCAGCCAAGGAAACAGGGGGAATTCACCCCTCCACTTT. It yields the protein CASSQGNRGNSPLHF.

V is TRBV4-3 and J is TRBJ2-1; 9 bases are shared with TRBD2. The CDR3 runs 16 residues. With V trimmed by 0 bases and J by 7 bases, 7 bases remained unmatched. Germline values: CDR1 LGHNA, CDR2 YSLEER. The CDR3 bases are TGCGCCAGCAGCCAAGAACGAGCGGGGGGTGGGAATGAGCAGTTCTTC. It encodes CASSQERAGGGNEQFF.

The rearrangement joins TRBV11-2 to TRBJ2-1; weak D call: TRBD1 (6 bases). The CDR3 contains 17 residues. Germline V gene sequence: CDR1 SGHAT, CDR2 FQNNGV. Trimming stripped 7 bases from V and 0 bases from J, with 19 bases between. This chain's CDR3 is CASKSAPGAYSYNEQFF. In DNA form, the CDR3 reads TGTGCCAGCAAATCGGCACCAGGGGCCTACTCCTACAATGAGCAGTTCTTC.

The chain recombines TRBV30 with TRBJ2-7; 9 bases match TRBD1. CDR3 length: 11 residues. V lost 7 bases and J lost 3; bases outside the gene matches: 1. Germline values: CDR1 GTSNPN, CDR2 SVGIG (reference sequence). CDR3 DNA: TGTGCCTTGACAGGGGGCTACGAGCAGTACTTC. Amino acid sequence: CALTGGYEQYF.

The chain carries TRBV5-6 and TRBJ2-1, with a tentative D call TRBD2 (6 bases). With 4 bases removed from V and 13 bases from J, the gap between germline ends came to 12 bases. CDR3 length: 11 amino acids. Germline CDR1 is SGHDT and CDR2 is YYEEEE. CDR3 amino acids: CASSLSGEQFF. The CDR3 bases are TGTGCCAGCAGCCTCTCGGGGGAACAGTTCTTC.

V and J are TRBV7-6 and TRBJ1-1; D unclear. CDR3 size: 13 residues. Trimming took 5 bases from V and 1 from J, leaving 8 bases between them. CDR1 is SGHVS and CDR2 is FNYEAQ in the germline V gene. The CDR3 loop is CASSTTENTEAFF. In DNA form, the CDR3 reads TGTGCCAGCAGCACAACAGAGAACACTGAAGCTTTCTTT.

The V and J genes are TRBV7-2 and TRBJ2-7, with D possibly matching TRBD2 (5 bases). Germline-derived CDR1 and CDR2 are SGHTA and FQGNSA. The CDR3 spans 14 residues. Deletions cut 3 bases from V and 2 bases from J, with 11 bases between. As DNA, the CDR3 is TGTGCCAGCAGCTTCGCCCCCGGGGCCTACGAGCAGTACTTC. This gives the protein CASSFAPGAYEQYF. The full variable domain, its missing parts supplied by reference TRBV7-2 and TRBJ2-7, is GAGVSQSPSNKVTEKGKDVELRCDPISGHTALYWYRQSLGQGLEFLIYFQGNSAPDKSGLPSDRFSAERTGGSVSTLTIQRTQQEDSAVYLCASSFAPGAYEQYFGPGTRLTVT.

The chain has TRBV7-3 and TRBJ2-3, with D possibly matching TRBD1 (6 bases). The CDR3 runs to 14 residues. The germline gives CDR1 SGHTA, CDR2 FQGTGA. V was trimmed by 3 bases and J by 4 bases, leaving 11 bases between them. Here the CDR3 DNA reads TGTGCCAGCAGCTTGGGTGGGGGCGCAGATACGCAGTATTTT. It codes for CASSLGGGADTQYF.

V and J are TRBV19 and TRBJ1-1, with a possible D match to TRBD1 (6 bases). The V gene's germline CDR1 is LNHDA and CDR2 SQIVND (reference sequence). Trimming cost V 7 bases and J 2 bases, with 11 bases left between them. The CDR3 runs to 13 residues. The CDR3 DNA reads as TGTGCCAGTACTCGGGACATTAACACTGAAGCTTTCTTT. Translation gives CASTRDINTEAFF.

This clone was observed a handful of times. CDR3 in amino acids: CASSQEYRGQVQPQHF. CDR3 in DNA: TGCGCCAGCAGCCAAGAATACAGGGGGCAGGTACAGCCCCAGCATTTT. The V gene is TRBV4-3, the J gene TRBJ1-5, with 9 bases lining up with TRBD1. There are 16 residues in the CDR3. The V gene's germline CDR1 is LGHNA and CDR2 YSLEER. After removal of 0 bases from V and 7 bases from J, the junction contained 7 bases not matched to a gene.

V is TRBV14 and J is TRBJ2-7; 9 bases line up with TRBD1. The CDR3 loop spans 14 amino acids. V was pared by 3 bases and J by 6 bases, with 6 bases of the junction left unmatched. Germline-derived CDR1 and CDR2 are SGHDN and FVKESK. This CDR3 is CASSHNGQGSEQYF. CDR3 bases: TGTGCCAGCAGCCATAACGGACAGGGGAGCGAGCAGTACTTC.

CDR3 bases: TGTGCCAGCAGCTCCCAGGGGGCTCAAGCTTTCTTT. It yields the protein CASSSQGAQAFF. The chain links TRBV7-9 to TRBJ1-1, with TRBD1 matching over 8 bases. Germline CDR1 reads SEHNR; CDR2 reads FQNEAQ (reference sequence). The CDR3 consists of 12 residues. J lost 9 bases, V lost 4 bases, and 4 bases had no gene match.

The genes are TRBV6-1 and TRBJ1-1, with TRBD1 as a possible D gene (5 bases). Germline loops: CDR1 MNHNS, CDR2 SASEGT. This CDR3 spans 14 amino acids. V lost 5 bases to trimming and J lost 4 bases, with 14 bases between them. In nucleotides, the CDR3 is TGTGCCAGCAGTCCGGGGGGTTCCGGCACTGAAGCTTTCTTT. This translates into CASSPGGSGTEAFF.

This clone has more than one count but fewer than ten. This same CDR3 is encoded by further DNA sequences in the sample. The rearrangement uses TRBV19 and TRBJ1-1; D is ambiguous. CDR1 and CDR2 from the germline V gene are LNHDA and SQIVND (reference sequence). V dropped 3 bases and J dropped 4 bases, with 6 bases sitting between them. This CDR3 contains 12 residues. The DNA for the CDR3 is TGTGCCAGTAGTATTGGTGTCACTGAAGCTTTCTTT. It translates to CASSIGVTEAFF.

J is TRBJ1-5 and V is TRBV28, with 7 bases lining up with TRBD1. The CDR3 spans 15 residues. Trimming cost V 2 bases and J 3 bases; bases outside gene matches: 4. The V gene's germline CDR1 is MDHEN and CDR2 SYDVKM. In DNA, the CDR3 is TGTGCCAGCAGTTTACAGGGGACAGACAATCAGCCCCAGCATTTT. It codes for CASSLQGTDNQPQHF.